One and the same sample provided the 9 T cell receptor beta chains below, sequenced in a study of response to subunit inactivated influenza vaccine. TCRdb re-called the RT-PCR reads through MiXCR, storing one row per CDR3 protein. This table holds hundreds of thousands of distinct CDR3 sequences, about 12% found once. The sample was PBMCs from blood, taken on the day of vaccination. The receptors here all came from a man aged 50-60 years who received an inactivated influenza vaccine.

The rearrangement links TRBV5-1 to TRBJ2-5; the match to TRBD2 covers 7 bases. V gave up 0 bases and J gave up 7 bases; unmatched junction bases: 9. This CDR3 spans 15 amino acids. Germline V gene data show CDR1 as SGHRS and CDR2 as YFSETQ. The CDR3 region has the DNA TGCGCCAGCAGCTTGGTCAGAACTAGCGTCACGACCCAGTACTTC. Its protein product is CASSLVRTSVTTQYF.

CDR3 in amino acids: CAISAGREETQYF. The CDR3 nucleotides read TGTGCCATCAGTGCCGGGAGGGAGGAGACCCAGTACTTC. This chain joins TRBV10-3 and TRBJ2-5; 8 bases align to TRBD2. Unmatched junction bases numbered 3, after V lost 4 bases and J lost 5 bases. In germline, CDR1 is ENHRY, CDR2 SYGVKD. The CDR3 has 13 amino acids.

The chain recombines TRBV3-1 with TRBJ2-7; TRBD1 agrees at 10 bases. CDR3 length: 15 amino acids. CDR1 and CDR2 from the germline V gene are LGHDT and YNNKEL (reference sequence). V gave up 1 base and J gave up 3 bases; unmatched junction bases: 3. The CDR3 spells CASSQGTGGIYEQYF. The CDR3 coding sequence is TGTGCCAGCAGCCAAGGGACAGGGGGGATCTACGAGCAGTACTTC.

The V call is TRBV9, the J call TRBJ1-1, with D unresolved. The CDR3 has 14 residues. Germline lookup yields CDR1 SGDLS and CDR2 YYNGEE. V dropped 2 bases and J dropped 6 bases, with 14 bases sitting between them. CDR3 nucleotides: TGTGCCAGCAGCGTGACCAACGAGGGAGCTGAAGCTTTCTTT. Its protein is CASSVTNEGAEAFF.

This clonotype was recorded a few times. The chain has TRBV6-2 or TRBV6-3 and TRBJ2-1; 10 bases line up with TRBD1. Germline values: CDR1 MNHEY, CDR2 SVGEGT. With V trimmed by 7 bases and J by 8 bases, 8 bases remained unmatched. The CDR3 sequence is 14 residues long. The CDR3 spells CASTLGQGIYEQFF. CDR3 nucleotide sequence: TGTGCCAGCACCTTGGGACAGGGGATCTATGAGCAGTTCTTC.

Concerning this clonotype itself: This is likely a read error, given that the CDR3 carries no conserved phenylalanine or tryptophan at its end. This chain links TRBV5-1 with TRBJ2-1; 11 bases align to TRBD1. This CDR3 contains 18 residues. The V segment lost 4 bases and the J segment 0 bases; nucleotides outside the gene matches: 9. Germline assignment: CDR1 SGHRS and CDR2 YFSETQ. The CDR3 bases are TGCGCCAGCAGCCCGGGACAGGGGGTGGGGAGCTCCTACAATGAGCAGTTCTCC. Its protein product is CASSPGQGVGSSYNEQFS.

V is TRBV11-2 and J is TRBJ2-7; D is unclear. The CDR3 sequence is 15 residues long. The V end lost 2 bases, the J end lost 3 bases, and 14 bases lay between the germline ends. From germline, CDR1 is SGHAT and CDR2 FQNNGV. The CDR3 is CASSLHYLNNYEQYF. CDR3 in DNA: TGTGCCAGCAGCTTACACTACCTTAATAACTACGAGCAGTACTTC.

This clonotype showed up just a few times. The chain uses TRBV7-2 and TRBJ1-3; D perhaps matches TRBD1 (5 bases). CDR3 length: 16 amino acids. Germline CDR1 is SGHTA and CDR2 is FQGNSA. V was cut by 6 bases and J by 2 bases, with 17 bases left in between. CDR3 residues: CASSSPQGGAGNTIYF. The CDR3 nucleotides are TGTGCCAGCAGTTCTCCCCAGGGAGGTGCTGGAAACACCATATATTTT. Drawing the rest from reference TRBV7-2 and TRBJ1-3, the complete variable domain is GAGVSQSPSNKVTEKGKDVELRCDPISGHTALYWYRQSLGQGLEFLIYFQGNSAPDKSGLPSDRFSAERTGGSVSTLTIQRTQQEDSAVYLCASSSPQGGAGNTIYFGEGSWLTVV.

The genes are TRBV28 and TRBJ2-1, with D hard to call. From germline, CDR1 is MDHEN and CDR2 SYDVKM. V lost 3 bases, J lost 10 bases, and 7 bases lay in between. The CDR3 loop spans 11 amino acids. The CDR3 nucleotides read TGTGCCAGCAGTTTGCTTCGGGAGCAGTTCTTC. It translates to CASSLLREQFF.